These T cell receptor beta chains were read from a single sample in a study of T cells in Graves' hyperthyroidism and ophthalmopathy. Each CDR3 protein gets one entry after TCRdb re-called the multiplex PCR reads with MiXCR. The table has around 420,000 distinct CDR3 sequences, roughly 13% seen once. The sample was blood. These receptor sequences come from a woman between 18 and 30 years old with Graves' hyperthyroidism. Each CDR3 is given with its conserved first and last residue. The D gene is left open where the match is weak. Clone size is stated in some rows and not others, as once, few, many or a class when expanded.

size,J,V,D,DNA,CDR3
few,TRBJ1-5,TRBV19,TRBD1,TGTGCCAGTAGTAGCCGGGACAGGGGGCTTAATCAGCCCCAGCATTTT,CASSSRDRGLNQPQHF
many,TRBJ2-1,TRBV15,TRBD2,TGTGCCACCAGTGGACTAGCGGGAACCCAGGAGCAGTTCTTC,CATSGLAGTQEQFF
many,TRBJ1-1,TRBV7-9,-,TGTGCCAGCATGCCCCCGCTCGGTATGTACACTGAAGCTTTCTTT,CASMPPLGMYTEAFF
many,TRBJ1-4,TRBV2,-,TGTGCCAGCGGTGGGGGTTATAATGAAAAACTGTTTTTT,CASGGGYNEKLFF
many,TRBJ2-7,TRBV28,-,TGTGCCAGCAGGAGACAGGGAGGGGTCTACGAGCAGTACTTC,CASRRQGGVYEQYF
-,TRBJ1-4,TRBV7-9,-,TGTGCCAGCAGCTTAGGTCCCTCAACTAATGAAAAACTGTTTTTT,CASSLGPSTNEKLFF
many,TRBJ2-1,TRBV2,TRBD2,TGTGCCAGCAGTGCGGGAGGCGGGAACAATAATGAGCAGTTCTTC,CASSAGGGNNNEQFF
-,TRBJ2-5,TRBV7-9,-,TGTGCCAGCAGCTTCCCAATGCAAGAGACCCAGTACTTC,CASSFPMQETQYF
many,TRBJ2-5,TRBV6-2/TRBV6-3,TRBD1,TGTGCCAGCAGTTCTATGACAGGGGAGACCCAGTACTTC,CASSSMTGETQYF
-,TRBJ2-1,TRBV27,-,TGTGCCAGCAGTCCTCTCGGGGTACACCCCAATGAGCAGTTCTTC,CASSPLGVHPNEQFF
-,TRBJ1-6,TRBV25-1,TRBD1,TGTGCCAGCAGTGAATTTGGGACAGAGTATTCACCCCTCCACTTT,CASSEFGTEYSPLHF
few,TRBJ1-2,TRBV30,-,TGTGCCTGGAGCGGCGGATCCTATGGCTACACCTTC,CAWSGGSYGYTF
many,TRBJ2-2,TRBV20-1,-,TGCAGTGCTAGAGGAGGGTACGACACCGGGGAGCTGTTTTTT,CSARGGYDTGELFF
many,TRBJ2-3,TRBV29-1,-,TGCAGCGTTGTGCCGGCGGAGCGGAGCCAGTTCACAGATACGCAGTATTTT,CSVVPAERSQFTDTQYF